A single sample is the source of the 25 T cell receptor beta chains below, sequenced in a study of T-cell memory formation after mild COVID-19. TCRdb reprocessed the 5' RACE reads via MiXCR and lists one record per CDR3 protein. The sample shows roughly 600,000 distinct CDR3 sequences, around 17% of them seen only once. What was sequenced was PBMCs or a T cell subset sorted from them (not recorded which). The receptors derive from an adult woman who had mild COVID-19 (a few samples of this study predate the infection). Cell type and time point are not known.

The CDR3 nucleotides are TGTGCCAGCAGTTACCGGGTCGGTGGGAGCTCCTACAATGAGCAGTTCTTC. Amino acids: CASSYRVGGSSYNEQFF. The chain has TRBV6-5 and TRBJ2-1, with a weak D call TRBD2 (5 bases). In germline, CDR1 is MNHEY, CDR2 SVGAGI. The ends were cut back, 2 bases at V and 0 bases at J, with 14 bases in the middle. CDR3 length equals 17 residues.

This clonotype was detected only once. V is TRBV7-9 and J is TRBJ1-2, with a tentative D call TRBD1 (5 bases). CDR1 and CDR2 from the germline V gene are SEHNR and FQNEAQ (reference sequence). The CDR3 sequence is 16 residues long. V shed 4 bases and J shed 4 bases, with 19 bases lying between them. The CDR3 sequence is CASSSRGVKGSYGYTF. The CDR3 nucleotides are TGTGCCAGCAGCTCGAGGGGAGTTAAGGGGAGCTATGGCTACACCTTC.

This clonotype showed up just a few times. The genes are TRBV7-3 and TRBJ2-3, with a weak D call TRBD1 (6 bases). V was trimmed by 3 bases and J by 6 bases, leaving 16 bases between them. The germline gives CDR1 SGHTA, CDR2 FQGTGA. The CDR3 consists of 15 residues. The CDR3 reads CASSLTGGLGDTQYF. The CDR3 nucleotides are TGTGCCAGCAGCTTGACTGGGGGCCTAGGGGATACGCAGTATTTT.

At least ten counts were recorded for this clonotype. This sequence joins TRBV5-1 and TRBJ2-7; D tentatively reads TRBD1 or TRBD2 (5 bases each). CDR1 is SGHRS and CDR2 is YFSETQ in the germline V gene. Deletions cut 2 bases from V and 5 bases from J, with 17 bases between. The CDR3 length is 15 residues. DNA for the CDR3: TGCGCCAGCAGCTTTCTCCCCGGGGCGGAGAACGAGCAGTACTTC. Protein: CASSFLPGAENEQYF.

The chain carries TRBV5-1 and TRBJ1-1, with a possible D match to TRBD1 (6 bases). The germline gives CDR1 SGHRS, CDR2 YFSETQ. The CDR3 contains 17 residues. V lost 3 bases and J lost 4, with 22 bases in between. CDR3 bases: TGCGCCAGCAGCTCCGCGGGGCAGGGGACCTTGGGCACTGAAGCTTTCTTT. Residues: CASSSAGQGTLGTEAFF.

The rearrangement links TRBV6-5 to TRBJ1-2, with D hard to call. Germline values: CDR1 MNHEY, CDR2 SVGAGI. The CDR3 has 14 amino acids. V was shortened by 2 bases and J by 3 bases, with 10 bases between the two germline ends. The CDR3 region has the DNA TGTGCCAGCAGTTACGATCCCCTCTACTATGGCTACACCTTC. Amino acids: CASSYDPLYYGYTF.

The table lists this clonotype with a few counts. The CDR3 DNA reads as TGCGCCAGCAGCTTGGAAGCAGGGGTGGGCGAGCAGTACTTC. Protein sequence: CASSLEAGVGEQYF. The chain links TRBV5-1 to TRBJ2-7, with D possibly TRBD1 on 6 matching bases. The CDR3 is made up of 14 amino acids. Germline values: CDR1 SGHRS, CDR2 YFSETQ. Trimming stripped 0 bases from V and 6 bases from J, with 13 bases between.

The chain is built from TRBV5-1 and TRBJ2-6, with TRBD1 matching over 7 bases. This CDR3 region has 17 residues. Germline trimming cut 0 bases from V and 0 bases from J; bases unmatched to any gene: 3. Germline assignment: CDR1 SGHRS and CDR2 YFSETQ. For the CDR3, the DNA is TGCGCCAGCAGCTTGGGACAGGGTTCCTCTGGGGCCAACGTCCTGACTTTC. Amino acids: CASSLGQGSSGANVLTF.

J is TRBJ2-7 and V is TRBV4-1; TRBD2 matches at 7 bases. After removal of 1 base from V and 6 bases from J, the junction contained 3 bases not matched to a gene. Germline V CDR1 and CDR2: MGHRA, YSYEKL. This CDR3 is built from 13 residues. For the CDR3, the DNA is TGCGCCAGCAGCCAAGGCGGGACTACCGAGCAGTACTTC. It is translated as CASSQGGTTEQYF.

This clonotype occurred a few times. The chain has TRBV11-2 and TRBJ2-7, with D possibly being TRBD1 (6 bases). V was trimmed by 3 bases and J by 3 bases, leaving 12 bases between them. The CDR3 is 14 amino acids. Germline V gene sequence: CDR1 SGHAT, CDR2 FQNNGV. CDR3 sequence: CASSFETGGYEQYF. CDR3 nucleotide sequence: TGTGCCAGCAGCTTCGAGACAGGCGGCTACGAGCAGTACTTC.

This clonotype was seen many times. The CDR3: CASSQEPGHTQYF. Here the CDR3 DNA reads TGCGCCAGCAGCCAAGAACCGGGCCATACGCAGTATTTT. The chain links TRBV4-3 to TRBJ2-3; D not certain. CDR3 size: 13 residues. V lost 0 bases, J lost 7 bases, and 8 bases lay in between. CDR1 is LGHNA and CDR2 is YSLEER in the germline V gene.

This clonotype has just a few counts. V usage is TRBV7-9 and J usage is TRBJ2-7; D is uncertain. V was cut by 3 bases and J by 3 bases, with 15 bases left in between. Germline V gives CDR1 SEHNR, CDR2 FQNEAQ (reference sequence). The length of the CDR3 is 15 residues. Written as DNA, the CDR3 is TGTGCCAGCAGCTTCCTCGGAGCTCGCGGCTACGAGCAGTACTTC. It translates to CASSFLGARGYEQYF.

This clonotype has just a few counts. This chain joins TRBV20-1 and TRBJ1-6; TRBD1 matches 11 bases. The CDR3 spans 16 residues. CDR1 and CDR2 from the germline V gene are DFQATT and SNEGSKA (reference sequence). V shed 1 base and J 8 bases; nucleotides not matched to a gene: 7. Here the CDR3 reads CSARARRTGGDSPLHF. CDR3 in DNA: TGCAGTGCTAGAGCAAGACGGACAGGGGGCGATTCACCCCTCCACTTT.

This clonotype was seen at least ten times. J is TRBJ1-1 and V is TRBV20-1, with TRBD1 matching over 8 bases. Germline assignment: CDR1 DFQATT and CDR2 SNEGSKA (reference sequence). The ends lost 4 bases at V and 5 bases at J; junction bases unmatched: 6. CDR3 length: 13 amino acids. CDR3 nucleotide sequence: TGCAGTGCTAACGGACAGGGTCGGACTGAAGCTTTCTTT. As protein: CSANGQGRTEAFF.

CDR3 in DNA: TGCGCCAGCAGGGCTCCGGGGGAGACCCAGTACTTC. Translation gives CASRAPGETQYF. The chain recombines TRBV5-1 with TRBJ2-5, with a possible D match to TRBD2 (5 bases). V was pared by 5 bases and J by 5 bases, with 10 bases between. The CDR3 has 12 amino acids. Germline V lookup: CDR1 SGHRS, CDR2 YFSETQ. The whole variable domain, remainder taken from reference TRBV5-1 and TRBJ2-5, is KAGVTQTPRYLIKTRGQQVTLSCSPISGHRSVSWYQQTPGQGLQFLFEYFSETQRNKGNFPGRFSGRQFSNSRSEMNVSTLELGDSALYLCASRAPGETQYFGPGTRLLVL.

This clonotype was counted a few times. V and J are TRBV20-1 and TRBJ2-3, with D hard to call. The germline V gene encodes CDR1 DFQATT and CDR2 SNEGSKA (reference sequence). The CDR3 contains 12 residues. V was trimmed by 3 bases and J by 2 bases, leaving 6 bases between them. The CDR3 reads CSASPTTDTQYF. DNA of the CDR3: TGCAGTGCTAGTCCGACCACAGATACGCAGTATTTT.

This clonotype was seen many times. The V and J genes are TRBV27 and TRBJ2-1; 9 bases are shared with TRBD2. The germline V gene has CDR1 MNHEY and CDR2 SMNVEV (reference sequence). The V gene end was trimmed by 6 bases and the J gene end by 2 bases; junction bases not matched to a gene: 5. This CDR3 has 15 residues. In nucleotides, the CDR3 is TGTGCCAGCAGGCGGGGCGGGGGGGCCTACAATGAGCAGTTCTTC. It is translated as CASRRGGGAYNEQFF.

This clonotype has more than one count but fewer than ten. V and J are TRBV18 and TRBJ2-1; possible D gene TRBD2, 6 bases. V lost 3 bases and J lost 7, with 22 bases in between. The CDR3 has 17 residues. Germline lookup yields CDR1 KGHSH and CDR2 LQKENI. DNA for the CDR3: TGTGCCAGCTCACCCCCTAGCGTTCAGGCTACGATAAATGAGCAGTTCTTC. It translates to CASSPPSVQATINEQFF.

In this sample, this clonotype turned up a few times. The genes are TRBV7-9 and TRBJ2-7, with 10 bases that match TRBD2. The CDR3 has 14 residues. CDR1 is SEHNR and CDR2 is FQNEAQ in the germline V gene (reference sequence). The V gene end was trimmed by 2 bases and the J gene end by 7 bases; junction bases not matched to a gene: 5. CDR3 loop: CASSLPSGGVEQYF. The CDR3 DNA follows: TGTGCCAGCAGCTTACCTAGCGGGGGCGTGGAGCAGTACTTC.

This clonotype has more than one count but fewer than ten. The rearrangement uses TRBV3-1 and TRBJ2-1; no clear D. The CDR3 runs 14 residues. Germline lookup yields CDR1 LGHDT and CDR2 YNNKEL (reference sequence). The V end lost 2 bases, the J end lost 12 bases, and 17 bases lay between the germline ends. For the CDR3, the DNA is TGTGCCAGCAGCCAATCTACCGAAAGGAAACGGCAGTTCTTC. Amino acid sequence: CASSQSTERKRQFF.

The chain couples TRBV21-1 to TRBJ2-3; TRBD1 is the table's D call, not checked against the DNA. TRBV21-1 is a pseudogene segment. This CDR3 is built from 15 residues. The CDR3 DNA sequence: TGTGCCAGCAGCTTCGGGACGGACTTGACAGATACGCAGTATTTT. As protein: CASSFGTDLTDTQYF.

As DNA, the CDR3 is TGTGCCTGGAGTCCGTGGACAGGGAAAGAGACCCAGTACTTC. Translating gives CAWSPWTGKETQYF. The gene calls are TRBV30 and TRBJ2-5; 8 nucleotides line up with TRBD1. The V segment lost 2 bases and the J segment 3 bases; nucleotides outside the gene matches: 5. Germline V gene lookup returns CDR1 GTSNPN and CDR2 SVGIG (reference sequence). The CDR3 extends over 14 amino acids.

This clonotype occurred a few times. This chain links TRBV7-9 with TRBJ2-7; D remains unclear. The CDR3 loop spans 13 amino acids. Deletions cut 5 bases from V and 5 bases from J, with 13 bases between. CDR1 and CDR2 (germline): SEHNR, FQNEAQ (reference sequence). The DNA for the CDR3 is TGTGCCAGCAGCCCCGTCGTGGTCCACGAGCAGTACTTC. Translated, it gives CASSPVVVHEQYF.

CDR3 DNA: TGTGCCTGGAGTAGAGGGCCAGGGGAGCAGTACTTC. Encoded protein: CAWSRGPGEQYF. V is TRBV30 and J is TRBJ2-7, with D possibly being TRBD1 or TRBD2 (5 bases each). Germline CDR1 reads GTSNPN; CDR2 reads SVGIG (reference sequence). This CDR3 region has 12 residues. The germline V and J ends were trimmed by 2 bases and 7 bases, with 12 bases remaining between them.

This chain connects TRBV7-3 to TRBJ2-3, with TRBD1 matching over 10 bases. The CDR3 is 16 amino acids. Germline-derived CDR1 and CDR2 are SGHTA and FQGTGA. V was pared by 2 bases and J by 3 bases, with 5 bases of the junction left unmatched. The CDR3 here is CASSLWTGGGTDTQYF. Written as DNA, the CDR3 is TGTGCCAGCAGCTTATGGACAGGGGGTGGAACAGATACGCAGTATTTT.